This entry features one TCR beta chain sequence. This clone was counted between two and nine times. Its antigen specificity is not known. Base qualities are missing; no much larger clone stands one base away. Unstimulated PBMCs, after thawing, were stained for CD3, CD4 and CD8 and then FACS-sorted into CD3+CD4+ and CD3+CD8+ populations. All 8 studied subjects were randomized to immunosuppression withdrawal. The Qiagen DNeasy Blood and Tissue Kit was used to isolate genomic DNA. V lost 7 bases and J lost 11 bases; the stretch between them is 20 bases long. The CDR3, cysteine through phenylalanine, is 13 amino acids long. Just CDR3 DNA is preserved here, 39 bases in frame from base 1. In the germline V gene, CDR1 corresponds to ENHRY and CDR2 to SYGVKD. The data were taken from a study of T cell clones after liver transplantation (dated by TCRdb to about 2019). As for the study more broadly: The samples were obtained from ITN030ST, a randomized trial that attempted immunosuppression withdrawal within 2 years after liver transplantation. Donor-reactive T cell clones were identified using TCRbeta sequencing after a pre-transplant mixed lymphocyte reaction and were then followed in post-transplant blood. As an antigen-independent comparator for donor-reactive sequences, third party-reactive TCRbeta sequences were also identified from pre-transplant MLRs. Of the eight recipients, a few were HCV-positive, while the remaining recipients had been transplanted for non-autoimmune, non-viral indications. Subjects received no induction therapy and standard immunosuppression until randomization at 12-24 months post-transplant. Tolerance was defined as complete withdrawal of immunosuppression for at least one year without a rise in liver enzymes beyond twice the upper limit of normal. Blood samples were collected pre-transplant, then pre-randomization ahead of withdrawal, and finally post-randomization once withdrawal had either been completed or failed. A cohort of 8 liver transplant recipients was studied, of whom 3 were classified as tolerant and 5 as non-tolerant.

General conclusions and limits of the study: Low numbers of available donor cells limited the measurable donor-reactive repertoire in two subjects. After accounting for repertoire turnover, donor-reactive detection was significantly reduced in 7 of 8 subjects for CD4 and 8 of 8 for CD8. Since no allograft tissue specimens were available, donor-reactive T cells may have migrated into the graft instead of being deleted. A significant post-transplant decrease in circulating donor-reactive CD4 TCRbeta sequences was observed in 5 of 8 subjects, irrespective of tolerance or HCV status. Donor-reactive sequences decreased more than third party-reactive sequences, which suggests partial antigen-specific deletion that was not related to withdrawal success. The conclusions were preliminary, being limited by small, heterogeneous patient numbers and by non-standardized post-transplant time points.

High-throughput TCRbeta CDR3 sequencing of frozen genomic DNA was performed by immunoSEQ, including PCR amplification, mapping, bias correction and internal controls. Concerning the study's data processing: Only productive rearrangements were retained, and each unique TCRbeta sequence was defined by its CDR3 nucleotide sequence together with its V and J gene. A sequence counted as donor-reactive only if the sequence showed at least 5-fold expansion in CFSE-low cells compared with unstimulated pre-transplant cells and had a frequency of at least 0.01%. To ensure at least 90% detection power, minimum frequency thresholds were set for each subject based on that subject's lowest-template unstimulated sample. Jensen-Shannon divergence between the top 1000 TCRbeta sequences post- versus pre-transplant served as the measure of repertoire turnover. Changes in detection of donor-reactive sequences were assessed with two-sided Fisher's exact tests. TCRdb stores this immuneACCESS table with in-frame sequences only. Part of the clones is absent; in the studies checked, under half of the shortfall reflects unresolved V genes, and no reason is known for the rest. V, J and clone size reflect that table, while D and trimming were determined from the DNA. This sample holds around 6,500 clones; 60% to 80% were observed only once. Of the sample, about 13% is held by the ten largest clones.

This sequence was found in a human patient who received a liver transplant. Following a transplant, some T lymphocytes may have been derived from the graft donor. The sequence is built from TRBV10-3 and TRBJ1-2; TRBD1 is possibly the D segment (5 matching bases). The input for sequencing was CD8+ T cells from blood, taken 46 months after liver transplant. The CDR3 protein sequence reads: CAITGGEATIYTF. At the DNA level, the sequence is TGTGCCATCACCGGGGGGGAGGCCACGATTTACACCTTC.